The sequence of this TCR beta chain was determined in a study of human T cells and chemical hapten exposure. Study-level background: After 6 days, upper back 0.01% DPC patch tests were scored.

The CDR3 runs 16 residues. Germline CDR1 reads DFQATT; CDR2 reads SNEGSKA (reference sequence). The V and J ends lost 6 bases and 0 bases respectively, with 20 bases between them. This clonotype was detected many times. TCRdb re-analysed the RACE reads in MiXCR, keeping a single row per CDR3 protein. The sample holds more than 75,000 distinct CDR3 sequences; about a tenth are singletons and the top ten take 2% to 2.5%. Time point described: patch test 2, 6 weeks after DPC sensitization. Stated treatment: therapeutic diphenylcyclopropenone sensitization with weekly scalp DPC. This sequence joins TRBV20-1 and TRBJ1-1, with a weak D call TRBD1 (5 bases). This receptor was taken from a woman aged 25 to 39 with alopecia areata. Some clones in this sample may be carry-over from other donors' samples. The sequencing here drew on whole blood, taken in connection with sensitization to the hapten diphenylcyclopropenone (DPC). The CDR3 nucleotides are TGCAGTGCACCGGGATCCTTCTGGGGGATGAACACTGAAGCTTTCTTT. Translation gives CSAPGSFWGMNTEAFF.